These 3 T cell receptor beta chains were all obtained from the same sample, sequenced in a study of spatial heterogeneity in lung cancer. Findings and limits, study-wide: Counts of expanded intratumoral alpha and beta TCRs tracked tumor mutation counts.

MiXCR was run by TCRdb on the 5' RACE reads, yielding one entry per CDR3 protein. The sample consists of roughly 9,800 distinct CDR3 sequences, roughly half of them appearing once. Documented time point: sample taken at primary tumor resection. Antigens of these TCRs are unknown. The material was lung tumor tissue, obtained at surgery. These TCRs come from a female donor with early-stage non-small cell lung cancer.

The chain has TRBV7-2 and TRBJ2-3; no firm D call. The germline CDR1 and CDR2 sequences are SGHTA and FQGNSA. V gave up 2 bases and J gave up 0 bases, with 6 bases separating them. The CDR3 runs 14 residues. CDR3 DNA: TGTGCCAGCAGCTTACAGAGTAGCACAGATACGCAGTATTTT. Its translation is CASSLQSSTDTQYF.

This clonotype was seen a few times. The chain couples TRBV11-2 to TRBJ2-5, with 8 bases identical to TRBD1. Trimming cost V 7 bases and J 6 bases; bases outside gene matches: 7. Germline V gives CDR1 SGHAT, CDR2 FQNNGV. The CDR3 covers 13 residues. The CDR3 DNA reads TGTGCCAGCAACCTAGGGACAGGACAGACCCAGTACTTC. Its protein is CASNLGTGQTQYF. The full variable domain, with the rest looked up from reference TRBV11-2 and TRBJ2-5, is EAGVAQSPRYKIIEKRQSVAFWCNPISGHATLYWYQQILGQGPKLLIQFQNNGVVDDSQLPKDRFSAERLKGVDSTLKIQPAKLEDSAVYLCASNLGTGQTQYFGPGTRLLVL.

In nucleotides, the CDR3 is TGTGCCAGCAGCGGCACTAGCGGGGCATCCTACGAGCAGTACTTC. Encoded protein: CASSGTSGASYEQYF. The genes are TRBV7-9 and TRBJ2-7; 10 bases align to TRBD2. Germline V lookup: CDR1 SEHNR, CDR2 FQNEAQ (reference sequence). J gave up 1 base and V 5 bases, and 5 bases lay outside the gene matches. The CDR3 covers 15 residues.